These T cell receptor beta chains were read from a single sample in a study of CD8 T cells in ankylosing spondylitis. TCRdb reanalysed the 5' RACE reads using MiXCR and keeps one entry per CDR3 protein. The table shows around 150,000 distinct CDR3 sequences, with about 6.7% occurring only once. The sample was blood, either unsorted or a sorted T cell fraction (not recorded which). The receptors here all came from a female donor with ankylosing spondylitis or in good health (not recorded which). Both conserved end residues are part of each CDR3. The order of the fields is CDR3 protein, CDR3 DNA, clone size, D gene, J gene, V gene. A D gene is named only where the DNA matches it firmly. Expanded clones get a size class; other rows say once, few or many, or leave the size out.

cdr3_aa: CASSPRPLGADTQYF; cdr3_nt: TGTGCCAGCAGTCCGAGGCCCCTCGGGGCAGATACGCAGTATTTT; clone_size: .; d_call: .; j_call: TRBJ2-3; v_call: TRBV7-9
cdr3_aa: CASSLGLRKGKDRWWEQYF; cdr3_nt: TGTGCCAGCAGCTTAGGGCTCCGGAAAGGAAAGGATCGGTGGTGGGAGCAGTACTTC; clone_size: few; d_call: .; j_call: TRBJ2-7; v_call: TRBV7-8
cdr3_aa: CSARGLQEGELFF; cdr3_nt: TGCAGTGCCAGGGGACTGCAAGAAGGGGAGCTGTTTTTT; clone_size: .; d_call: .; j_call: TRBJ2-2; v_call: TRBV20-1
cdr3_aa: CASPPGLNTEAFF; cdr3_nt: TGTGCCAGCCCACCAGGGCTGAACACTGAAGCTTTCTTT; clone_size: many; d_call: .; j_call: TRBJ1-1; v_call: TRBV18
cdr3_aa: CASSLQGTVDEQFF; cdr3_nt: TGTGCCAGCAGCTTACAGGGGACTGTCGATGAGCAGTTCTTC; clone_size: many; d_call: .; j_call: TRBJ2-1; v_call: TRBV7-9
cdr3_aa: CASSLKPGQGSYNEQFF; cdr3_nt: TGCGCCAGCAGTCTGAAGCCGGGACAGGGTTCCTACAATGAGCAGTTCTTC; clone_size: many; d_call: TRBD1; j_call: TRBJ2-1; v_call: TRBV5-1
cdr3_aa: CASSLGVSGEQYF; cdr3_nt: TGTGCCAGCAGCTTGGGGGTCAGCGGGGAGCAGTACTTC; clone_size: many; d_call: .; j_call: TRBJ2-7; v_call: TRBV5-6
cdr3_aa: CSARRQSTDTQYF; cdr3_nt: TGCAGTGCTAGACGGCAGAGCACAGATACGCAGTATTTT; clone_size: many; d_call: .; j_call: TRBJ2-3; v_call: TRBV20-1
cdr3_aa: CASSRGQGWNNEQFF; cdr3_nt: TGTGCCAGCAGCCGAGGACAGGGGTGGAACAATGAGCAGTTCTTC; clone_size: many; d_call: TRBD1; j_call: TRBJ2-1; v_call: TRBV5-5
cdr3_aa: CSARDGGYGTEAFF; cdr3_nt: TGCAGTGCTAGAGATGGAGGATATGGCACTGAAGCTTTCTTT; clone_size: many; d_call: .; j_call: TRBJ1-1; v_call: TRBV20-1
cdr3_aa: CASSERLVSSYEQYF; cdr3_nt: TGTGCCAGCAGTGAACGGTTGGTAAGCTCCTACGAGCAGTACTTC; clone_size: many; d_call: .; j_call: TRBJ2-7; v_call: TRBV2
cdr3_aa: CASSLEQGEFEKLFF; cdr3_nt: TGCGCCAGCAGCTTGGAACAGGGAGAGTTTGAAAAACTGTTTTTT; clone_size: many; d_call: .; j_call: TRBJ1-4; v_call: TRBV5-1
cdr3_aa: CASGGVRAEQYF; cdr3_nt: TGTGCCAGCGGGGGAGTAAGGGCCGAGCAGTACTTC; clone_size: once; d_call: .; j_call: TRBJ2-7; v_call: TRBV6-6
cdr3_aa: CASSVVVAGYNEQFF; cdr3_nt: TGTGCCAGCAGCGTAGTGGTGGCAGGGTACAATGAGCAGTTCTTC; clone_size: many; d_call: .; j_call: TRBJ2-1; v_call: TRBV9
cdr3_aa: CASSQQGRETQYF; cdr3_nt: TGCGCCAGCAGTCAACAGGGGAGAGAGACCCAGTACTTC; clone_size: .; d_call: TRBD1; j_call: TRBJ2-5; v_call: TRBV10-1
cdr3_aa: CASSEAGGGNTDTQYF; cdr3_nt: TGTGCCAGCAGTGAAGCTGGCGGGGGGAACACAGATACGCAGTATTTT; clone_size: many; d_call: TRBD2; j_call: TRBJ2-3; v_call: TRBV6-1